Following are 14 T cell receptor beta chains from one sample sequenced in a study of blood T cell repertoires in COVID-19. Sequencing used immunoSEQ multiplex PCR; TCRdb keeps in-frame clones, though not all of them. This sample has about 220,000 clones, with approximately 83% found just once. Sample: PBMCs or T cells enriched from blood (not recorded which). The source of these receptors is a woman in her thirties or forties with acute COVID-19.

V gene TRBV12-3 or TRBV12-4 combines with J gene TRBJ1-1; D gene unclear. Trimming stripped 7 bases from V and 0 bases from J, with 9 bases between. The CDR3 sequence is 13 residues long. The CDR3 DNA sequence: TGTGCCAGCACCCCTAATATGAACACTGAAGCTTTCTTT. Translation gives CASTPNMNTEAFF.

The chain carries TRBV6-5 and TRBJ2-1, with D perhaps matching TRBD2 (6 bases). Trimming stripped 6 bases from V and 7 bases from J, with 10 bases between. Germline V gene data show CDR1 as MNHEY and CDR2 as SVGAGI. CDR3 length equals 12 residues. The CDR3 DNA is TGTGCCAGCAGCCAGCTAGCGAATGAGCAGTTCTTC. Translated: CASSQLANEQFF.

V usage is TRBV6-1 and J usage is TRBJ2-7; TRBD2 aligns across 14 bases. Trimming at V came to 4 bases and at J to 2 bases, leaving 10 bases not matched to a gene. Germline V gene sequence: CDR1 MNHNS, CDR2 SASEGT. CDR3 length: 18 amino acids. The CDR3 DNA reads TGTGCCAGCAGTGCCGGGACTAGCGGGAGCTTACGGACCTACGAGCAGTACTTC. Its translation is CASSAGTSGSLRTYEQYF.

This clone was detected only a few times. The V gene is TRBV10-2, the J gene TRBJ2-1, with 14 bases aligning to TRBD2. The trim removed 2 bases at V and 6 bases at J, leaving 0 bases unmatched. The CDR3 covers 15 residues. Germline V gene sequence: CDR1 WSHSY, CDR2 SAAADI. The DNA for the CDR3 is TGCGCCAGCAGTGAGGGACTAGCGGGGGGCAATGAGCAGTTCTTC. It specifies CASSEGLAGGNEQFF.

This chain connects TRBV2 to TRBJ1-2; a weak D match, TRBD1 (6 bases). The V gene's germline CDR1 is SNHLY and CDR2 FYNNEI. The CDR3 consists of 13 residues. V lost 10 bases and J 7 bases, leaving 19 bases between the germline ends. The CDR3 DNA reads as TGTGCCAAACAACAGGGCGGGCGAGGTGGCTACACCTTC. As protein: CAKQQGGRGGYTF.

The V and J genes are TRBV2 and TRBJ1-5; 7 bases line up with TRBD1. This CDR3 spans 14 amino acids. Germline CDR1 is SNHLY and CDR2 is FYNNEI. J was trimmed by 3 bases and V by 4 bases; bases with no gene match: 3. CDR3 coding DNA: TGTGCCAGCAGTGCACAGGGGAACAATCAGCCCCAGCATTTT. Amino acid sequence: CASSAQGNNQPQHF.

The chain employs TRBV9 and TRBJ2-7; D might be TRBD1 (6 bases). CDR3 length: 15 amino acids. Germline V gene sequence: CDR1 SGDLS, CDR2 YYNGEE. The V and J ends lost 3 bases and 5 bases respectively, with 18 bases between them. This CDR3 reads CASSGTGTWADEQYF. The CDR3 nucleotides read TGTGCCAGCAGCGGTACCGGGACATGGGCCGACGAGCAGTACTTC.

This chain links TRBV5-8 with TRBJ2-2; D call uncertain. Germline V gene lookup returns CDR1 SGHTS and CDR2 YDEGEE. There are 14 residues in the CDR3. Between the trimmed V and J ends, which lost 0 bases and 5 bases, there was a span of 8 bases. The CDR3 region has the DNA TGTGCCAGCAGCTTGGCCGCCGGTACCGGGGAGCTGTTTTTT. Translated: CASSLAAGTGELFF.

In its sample, this clone was seen once. This rearrangement joins TRBV3-1 (or the pseudogene TRBV3-2) to TRBJ2-3, with D possibly TRBD2 on 7 matching bases. V gave up 5 bases and J gave up 2 bases, with 14 bases separating them. The germline CDR1 and CDR2 sequences are LGHDT and YNNKEL (reference sequence). The CDR3 runs 15 residues. The DNA of the CDR3 is TGTGCCAGCAGCGGGGGGGCGGGACCCACAGATACGCAGTATTTT. It yields the protein CASSGGAGPTDTQYF.

V and J are TRBV5-1 and TRBJ2-7, with TRBD1 matching over 12 bases. Trimming cost V 0 bases and J 2 bases; bases outside gene matches: 3. The CDR3 totals 16 residues. The germline gives CDR1 SGHRS, CDR2 YFSETQ. This CDR3 reads CASSLGDRGPTYEQYF. CDR3 nucleotide sequence: TGCGCCAGCAGCTTGGGGGACAGGGGGCCAACCTACGAGCAGTACTTC.

J is TRBJ2-1 and V is TRBV7-2; tentative D call: TRBD2 (7 bases). CDR3 length: 13 residues. CDR1 is SGHTA, CDR2 FQGNSA, per germline. Deletions cut 1 base from V and 9 bases from J, with 10 bases between. In nucleotides, the CDR3 is TGTGCCAGCAGCTTAGGGGGGGGCGGTGAGCAGTTCTTC. It translates to CASSLGGGGEQFF. Combining the CDR3 with reference TRBV7-2 and TRBJ2-1 gives the whole variable domain GAGVSQSPSNKVTEKGKDVELRCDPISGHTALYWYRQSLGQGLEFLIYFQGNSAPDKSGLPSDRFSAERTGGSVSTLTIQRTQQEDSAVYLCASSLGGGGEQFFGPGTRLTVL.

The J gene is TRBJ1-5, the V gene TRBV18; TRBD1 might be the D (5 bases). Between the trimmed V and J ends, which lost 3 bases and 0 bases, there was a span of 15 bases. Germline V gene lookup returns CDR1 KGHSH and CDR2 LQKENI. CDR3 length: 17 residues. CDR3 region: CASSPAVGADSNQPQHF. CDR3 sequence (DNA): TGTGCCAGCTCACCCGCCGTAGGGGCAGATAGCAATCAGCCCCAGCATTTT.

The gene calls are TRBV18 and TRBJ1-4, with 7 bases fitting TRBD1. CDR1 and CDR2 (germline): KGHSH, LQKENI. J gave up 8 bases and V 0 bases, and 6 bases lay outside the gene matches. The CDR3 sequence is 15 residues long. In DNA, the CDR3 is TGTGCCAGCTCACCACCTCGACAGGGCAAAGAAAAACTGTTTTTT. This sequence encodes CASSPPRQGKEKLFF.

The V call is TRBV4-1, the J call TRBJ2-1; weak D call: TRBD2 (6 bases). This CDR3 spans 15 amino acids. Germline-derived CDR1 and CDR2 are MGHRA and YSYEKL. Trimming removed 4 bases at V and 5 bases at J, with 15 bases between. The DNA for the CDR3 is TGCGCCAGCAGCCTGGGGCCGGGACTTCACAATGAGCAGTTCTTC. Protein product: CASSLGPGLHNEQFF.